These T cell receptor beta chains were read from a single sample in a study of blood T cell repertoires in COVID-19. Produced via immunoSEQ multiplex PCR; TCRdb's table is partial and in-frame only. The sample lists hundreds of thousands of clones; over 70% were seen once. The sample comprised peripheral blood. These receptors came from a middle-aged woman who had recovered from COVID-19. CDR3s include the opening cysteine and the closing phenylalanine or tryptophan. The D gene is left open where the match is weak.

CDR3 protein | CDR3 DNA | V gene | D gene | J gene
CASSLRDRDLVGYTF | TGTGCCAGCAGTTTAAGGGACAGGGACCTCGTAGGCTACACCTTC | TRBV28 | TRBD1 | TRBJ1-2
CASSIPGGHEQYF | TGTGCCAGTAGTATCCCAGGGGGTCACGAGCAGTACTTC | TRBV19 | TRBD1 | TRBJ2-7
CASSHGGITYEQYF | TGCGCCAGCAGCCATGGGGGCATCACCTACGAGCAGTACTTC | TRBV23-1 | - | TRBJ2-7
CASTPSGTYGYTF | TGTGCCAGCACCCCTTCCGGGACTTATGGCTACACCTTC | TRBV6-5 | - | TRBJ1-2
CASGLPPRQGAFF | TGTGCTAGTGGTTTGCCCCCTCGACAGGGCGCTTTCTTT | TRBV12-5 | TRBD1 | TRBJ1-1
CASSSGLAGASKYF | TGTGCCAGCAGTTCCGGACTAGCGGGTGCTTCGAAGTATTTT | TRBV6-5 | TRBD2 | TRBJ2-3
CASSLLQASGGNEQFF | TGTGCCAGCAGCTTACTTCAGGCTAGCGGGGGGAATGAGCAGTTCTTC | TRBV11-3 | TRBD2 | TRBJ2-1
CASSLTGNTEAFF | TGTGCCAGCAGCTTAACCGGGAACACTGAAGCTTTCTTT | TRBV7-3 | - | TRBJ1-1
CASRGAPGTPYEQYF | TGCGCCAGCAGGGGGGCCCCGGGGACCCCCTACGAGCAGTACTTC | TRBV10-2 | - | TRBJ2-7
CASSLEGFRGDEQYF | TGCGCCAGCAGCTTGGAGGGTTTTAGGGGCGACGAGCAGTACTTC | TRBV5-1 | - | TRBJ2-7
CASSHGGTGPTQYF | TGTGCCAGCAGCCACGGGGGGACTGGACCTACGCAGTATTTT | TRBV3-1/TRBV3-2 | TRBD2 | TRBJ2-3
CASRRSGGAFNEQFF | TGTGCCAGCAGGCGTAGCGGGGGGGCCTTCAATGAGCAGTTCTTC | TRBV3-1/TRBV3-2 | TRBD2 | TRBJ2-1
CASSLLSVNSPLHF | TGTGCCAGCAGTTTGTTGAGTGTGAATTCACCCCTCCACTTT | TRBV27 | - | TRBJ1-6
CASSLYGAGVSEAFF | TGCGCCAGCAGCTTGTATGGCGCCGGGGTTTCTGAAGCTTTCTTT | TRBV5-1 | - | TRBJ1-1